Listed here is a single T cell receptor beta chain. The data were obtained in a study of PD-1 blockade in mismatch repair-deficient tumors. TCRdb keeps only in-frame clones here, not all; method: immunoSEQ multiplex PCR. The sample has approximately 130,000 clones, approximately 86% seen once. The TCR-sequenced patients were three responders to pembrolizumab. The CDR3 contains 19 residues. The V gene's germline CDR1 is SGHDN and CDR2 FVKESK. Between the trimmed V and J ends, which lost 0 bases and 2 bases, there was a span of 21 bases. The TCR originated in an adult with mismatch repair-deficient cancer. The chain carries TRBV14 and TRBJ2-3, with D perhaps TRBD2 (6 bases). Here the sequenced sample was peripheral blood, taken 44 weeks after starting pembrolizumab. DNA of the CDR3: TGTGCCAGCAGCCAAGAACACCCCCGGGGGATATTAACCACAGATACGCAGTATTTT. Residues: CASSQEHPRGILTTDTQYF.